This is a list of T cell receptor beta chains from one sample in a study of T cells in Graves' hyperthyroidism and ophthalmopathy. TCRdb ran MiXCR on the multiplex PCR reads and lists one entry per CDR3 protein. This sample has about 510,000 distinct CDR3 sequences, with 46% found just once. The source material was peripheral blood or thyroid tissue (not recorded which). The receptors originated from an adult woman with Graves' disease, either hyperthyroidism or ophthalmopathy (not recorded which). The CDR3 runs from the conserved cysteine through the conserved F or W. Fields, in order: clone size, V gene, D gene, J gene, CDR3 DNA, CDR3 protein. A D gene is named only where the DNA matches it firmly. Size tells how often a clone was seen (once, few, many) or the class of an expanded clone, and some rows leave it out.

>once|TRBV7-2|NA|TRBJ1-2
TGTGCCAGCAGCTTAGGTTCCTATGGGGACACAAACTATGGCTACACCTTC
CASSLGSYGDTNYGYTF
>NA|TRBV20-1|NA|TRBJ1-2
TGCAGTGCCTCGGGACTCGGGAACTATGGCTACACCTTC
CSASGLGNYGYTF
>NA|TRBV10-3|TRBD2|TRBJ2-5
TGTGCCATCAGGCCAACGAGACTAGCGGGAGAGACCCAGTACTTC
CAIRPTRLAGETQYF
>NA|TRBV10-3|TRBD1|TRBJ1-1
TGTGCCATCATTAGGGACACAGGGGGCGAGGCTGAAGCTTTCTTT
CAIIRDTGGEAEAFF
>many|TRBV7-9|NA|TRBJ1-1
TGTGCCAGCAGCTTAGATTCGGTGGCAGTAGAAGCTTTCTTT
CASSLDSVAVEAFF
>NA|TRBV4-2|TRBD2|TRBJ2-7
TGTGCCAGCAGCCAAGGCCCGCTCGGGACTAGCAGCTACGAGCAGTACTTC
CASSQGPLGTSSYEQYF
>once|TRBV12-3/TRBV12-4|NA|TRBJ1-3
TGTGCCAGCAGTTTACGAGGGACATTGAGGTCTGGAAACACCATATATTTT
CASSLRGTLRSGNTIYF
>NA|TRBV7-2|TRBD1|TRBJ2-6
TGTGCCAGCAGCCCGGACAGGGAAGGGACTGAAGCTTTC
CASSPDREGTEAF
>many|TRBV4-1|NA|TRBJ1-6
TGCGCCAGCAGCCAAGATAGGGGGACCTATAATTCACCCCTCCACTTT
CASSQDRGTYNSPLHF
>NA|TRBV20-1|NA|TRBJ1-4
TGCAGTGCTATGGGCGGGGGGGGAGATGAAAAACTGTTTTTT
CSAMGGGGDEKLFF
>many|TRBV29-1|NA|TRBJ2-6
TGCAGCGTTGGGTCTGGGGCCAACGTCCTGACTTTC
CSVGSGANVLTF
>NA|TRBV20-1|NA|TRBJ1-3
TGCAGTGCTAGCGAAGGGTCTGGAAACACCATATATTTT
CSASEGSGNTIYF
>few|TRBV29-1|NA|TRBJ2-7
TGCAGCGTTGTTCGAGGAGACGAGCAGTACTTC
CSVVRGDEQYF
>once|TRBV15|NA|TRBJ1-6
TGTGCCACCACCCGAGAGGGGGGCTCGGGATCACCCCTCCACTTT
CATTREGGSGSPLHF
>NA|TRBV19|TRBD1|TRBJ2-5
TGTGCCACCCGAACCGGGACAGGGGCCCAGTACTTC
CATRTGTGAQYF
>NA|TRBV11-2|NA|TRBJ1-1
TGTGCCAGCAGGTATACAGGTTCCCGAGGCGGTGAAGCTTTCTTT
CASRYTGSRGGEAFF
>few|TRBV15|NA|TRBJ1-6
TGTGCCACCAGCAGAGAAATAGGTCAGGGGAATTCACCCCTCCACTTT
CATSREIGQGNSPLHF
>few|TRBV6-6|NA|TRBJ2-7
TGTGCCAGCAGCCAAGATAGGACAGTACGTCCCGTCGAGCAGTACTTC
CASSQDRTVRPVEQYF